This is a list of T cell receptor beta chains from one sample in a study of cytomegalovirus exposure and HLA in healthy donors. TCRdb keeps only in-frame clones here, not all; method: immunoSEQ multiplex PCR. The sample lists about 160,000 clones; roughly 79% were seen once. Sequencing was performed on PBMCs. The receptors stem from a man in his forties in good health and CMV-seronegative. CDR3s include the opening cysteine and the closing phenylalanine or tryptophan. The D gene is left open where the match is weak. The listing skips clone size in some rows; elsewhere it reads once, few, many or a size class.

NA | TRBJ1-1 | TRBV28 | NA | CASRGQTEAFF | TGTGCCAGCAGGGGGCAGACTGAAGCTTTCTTT
NA | TRBJ2-3 | TRBV7-3 | NA | CASSPLRAGDTQYF | TGTGCCAGCAGCCCCCTAAGGGCGGGGGATACGCAGTATTTT
TRBD1 | TRBJ1-2 | TRBV5-4 | NA | CASRDQQGAAGYTF | TGTGCCAGCAGGGATCAACAGGGGGCCGCTGGCTACACCTTC
NA | TRBJ2-4 | TRBV6-6 | NA | CASSPLLLAKNSQYF | TGTGCCAGCAGTCCCCTCTTACTAGCCAAAAACAGTCAGTACTTC
NA | TRBJ1-2 | TRBV29-1 | NA | CSVEGTVYGYTF | TGCAGCGTTGAAGGGACAGTCTATGGCTACACCTTC
NA | TRBJ2-3 | TRBV21-1 | NA | CASRFLGLAVITDTQYF | TGTGCCAGCAGGTTTCTTGGACTAGCGGTAATCACAGATACGCAGTATTTT
TRBD2 | TRBJ2-1 | TRBV30 | NA | CAWSVGGRATEQFF | TGTGCCTGGAGTGTTGGCGGGAGGGCCACTGAGCAGTTCTTC
TRBD2 | TRBJ2-5 | TRBV19 | NA | CASSMGGDLTTQYF | TGTGCCAGTAGTATGGGGGGGGACTTGACGACCCAGTACTTC
NA | TRBJ1-5 | TRBV7-2 | NA | CASTRGGGNQPQHF | TGTGCCAGCACCAGGGGCGGGGGAAATCAGCCCCAGCATTTT
NA | TRBJ1-1 | TRBV27 | NA | CASRHGQGLNTEAFF | TGTGCCAGCAGGCATGGCCAGGGTCTGAACACTGAAGCTTTCTTT
TRBD2 | TRBJ2-5 | TRBV7-2 | once | CASSLGGSGSLETQYF | TGTGCCAGCAGCTTAGGGGGTAGCGGGAGTTTAGAGACCCAGTACTTC
NA | TRBJ1-2 | TRBV30 | NA | CAWTGVANYGYTF | TGTGCCTGGACAGGGGTTGCTAACTATGGCTACACCTTC
NA | TRBJ1-1 | TRBV2 | NA | CASSEFSSTEAFF | TGTGCCAGCAGTGAATTTTCTTCTACTGAAGCTTTCTTT
NA | TRBJ2-1 | TRBV29-1 | NA | CSVELGVTEKSSYNEQFF | TGCAGCGTTGAACTAGGAGTGACAGAAAAGAGCTCCTACAATGAGCAGTTCTTC
NA | TRBJ1-1 | TRBV6-1 | NA | CASSVLGGTEAFF | TGTGCCAGCAGTGTCTTGGGGGGGACTGAAGCTTTCTTT
TRBD1 | TRBJ2-3 | TRBV9 | few | CASSVGAGGTSTDTQYF | TGTGCCAGCAGCGTAGGGGCAGGGGGTACCAGCACAGATACGCAGTATTTT
TRBD1 | TRBJ2-5 | TRBV5-1 | NA | CASSSIRQGQGETQYF | TGCGCCAGCAGCTCTATTCGACAGGGGCAGGGTGAGACCCAGTACTTC
TRBD1 | TRBJ1-5 | TRBV30 | NA | CAWTRDSNQPQHF | TGTGCCTGGACCCGGGACAGTAATCAGCCCCAGCATTTT
TRBD1 | TRBJ1-3 | TRBV30 | few | CAWGEYRGAGNTIYF | TGTGCCTGGGGGGAATACAGGGGCGCGGGAAACACCATATATTTT
NA | TRBJ1-5 | TRBV19 | few | CASSTPDGLQPQHF | TGTGCCAGTAGTACCCCGGATGGGCTTCAGCCCCAGCATTTT
TRBD1 | TRBJ2-1 | TRBV6-1 | NA | CASSEGGQGFDEQFF | TGTGCCAGCAGTGAAGGGGGACAGGGGTTTGATGAGCAGTTCTTC
TRBD2 | TRBJ2-7 | TRBV9 | NA | CASSLRLAGVSEQYF | TGTGCCAGCAGCCTGCGACTAGCGGGAGTGAGTGAGCAGTACTTC
NA | TRBJ2-1 | TRBV7-6 | NA | CASSFNLARPSSYNEQFF | TGTGCCAGCAGCTTCAATTTAGCGCGCCCGAGCTCCTACAATGAGCAGTTCTTC
TRBD2 | TRBJ2-1 | TRBV11-2 | NA | CASTLAQGLGVDEQFF | TGTGCCAGCACCCTAGCTCAGGGACTAGGAGTCGATGAGCAGTTCTTC
NA | TRBJ2-3 | TRBV7-2 | few | CASSLGRSTDTQYF | TGTGCCAGCAGCTTAGGGCGGAGCACAGATACGCAGTATTTT
NA | TRBJ2-5 | TRBV5-6 | NA | CASSSWTRVGETQYF | TGTGCCAGCAGCTCCTGGACGAGGGTCGGGGAGACCCAGTACTTC
NA | TRBJ2-1 | TRBV2 | NA | CASRELRNEQFF | TGTGCCAGCAGGGAACTCCGCAATGAGCAGTTCTTC
NA | TRBJ1-1 | TRBV6-4 | NA | CASSSLGGGTEAFF | TGTGCCAGCAGTTCCCTTGGGGGGGGCACTGAAGCTTTCTTT
TRBD1 | TRBJ1-1 | TRBV2 | NA | CASTPQGVQTEAFF | TGTGCCAGCACCCCCCAGGGGGTTCAAACTGAAGCTTTCTTT
NA | TRBJ2-7 | TRBV7-9 | once | CSSSPSALASSYEQYF | TGTTCCAGCAGCCCCTCCGCCCTAGCTTCCTCCTACGAGCAGTACTTC
TRBD1 | TRBJ1-2 | TRBV6-1 | few | CASSLQGGYGYTF | TGTGCCAGCAGTCTACAGGGGGGGTATGGCTACACCTTC
NA | TRBJ1-1 | TRBV28 | NA | CASSLYLQGAFFEAFF | TGTGCCAGCAGTTTATACTTGCAGGGCGCTTTTTTCGAAGCTTTCTTT
NA | TRBJ1-2 | TRBV7-2 | NA | CASSLVGGGGGYTF | TGTGCCAGCAGCTTAGTGGGGGGCGGGGGTGGCTACACCTTC
TRBD2 | TRBJ2-1 | TRBV10-3 | NA | CAISEWRGDYNEQFF | TGTGCCATCAGTGAATGGCGGGGGGACTACAATGAGCAGTTCTTC
NA | TRBJ2-7 | TRBV5-6 | NA | CASKQGSSYEQYF | TGTGCCAGCAAGCAGGGAAGCTCCTACGAGCAGTACTTC
TRBD2 | TRBJ2-5 | TRBV18 | once | CASSLAGTQETQYF | TGTGCCAGCTCACTAGCGGGGACCCAAGAGACCCAGTACTTC
NA | TRBJ2-1 | TRBV28 | NA | CASSPGTWGFF | TGTGCCAGCAGTCCGGGGACTTGGGGGTTCTTC
TRBD2 | TRBJ2-3 | TRBV5-1 | once | CASSLSGRSTDTQYF | TGCGCCAGCAGCTTGAGCGGGAGAAGCACAGATACGCAGTATTTT
TRBD1 | TRBJ1-4 | TRBV25-1 | NA | CASSDWTGTNEKLFF | TGTGCCAGCAGTGACTGGACAGGGACTAATGAAAAACTGTTTTTT
NA | TRBJ2-5 | TRBV23-1 | NA | CASSQRRRWQETQYF | TGCGCCAGCAGTCAAAGAAGGAGATGGCAAGAGACCCAGTACTTC
NA | TRBJ2-3 | TRBV9 | NA | CASSAYSANTQYF | TGTGCCAGCAGCGCCTACAGTGCAAACACGCAGTATTTT
NA | TRBJ2-3 | TRBV10-3 | NA | CASRDWTATDTQYF | TGTGCCAGCCGCGACTGGACAGCTACAGATACGCAGTATTTT
NA | TRBJ2-7 | TRBV9 | NA | CASSGGHGGYEQYF | TGTGCCAGCAGCGGGGGGCATGGAGGTTACGAGCAGTACTTC
TRBD2 | TRBJ2-7 | TRBV5-1 | NA | CASSFAGGPYEQYF | TGCGCCAGCAGCTTTGCGGGAGGGCCCTACGAGCAGTACTTC
TRBD1 | TRBJ1-2 | TRBV6-6 | NA | CASRRGQGGYTF | TGTGCCAGCAGGCGGGGACAGGGAGGCTACACCTTC
TRBD2 | TRBJ2-1 | TRBV5-1 | NA | CASSSGLAGTYNEQFF | TGCGCCAGCAGCTCGGGACTAGCGGGAACCTACAATGAGCAGTTCTTC
TRBD1 | TRBJ2-5 | TRBV15 | NA | CATSRARDRQETQYF | TGTGCCACCAGCAGGGCTCGGGACAGGCAAGAGACCCAGTACTTC
TRBD2 | TRBJ2-1 | TRBV7-3 | few | CASGRLAASRGDEQFF | TGTGCCAGCGGGCGGCTAGCGGCCTCAAGAGGCGATGAGCAGTTCTTC
NA | TRBJ1-4 | TRBV7-9 | NA | CASSPAGVEKLFF | TGTGCCAGCAGCCCCGCAGGGGTTGAAAAACTGTTTTTT
TRBD2 | TRBJ2-5 | TRBV18 | few | CASSPRTSEQETQYF | TGTGCCAGCTCACCGCGGACTAGCGAACAAGAGACCCAGTACTTC
NA | TRBJ1-2 | TRBV7-3 | NA | CASSPMGGGNYGYTF | TGTGCCAGCAGCCCCATGGGGGGGGGCAACTATGGCTACACCTTC
TRBD1 | TRBJ1-1 | TRBV5-8 | NA | CASSSELQGYTEAFF | TGTGCCAGCAGCTCAGAATTACAGGGGTACACTGAAGCTTTCTTT
NA | TRBJ1-1 | TRBV2 | NA | CASQDMNTEAFF | TGTGCCAGCCAGGACATGAACACTGAAGCTTTCTTT